Ten or more counts support the clone carrying this T cell receptor (beta chain). Its antigen is undetermined. This record comes from a study of T cell repertoires in cytomegalovirus infection. The wider study: The public TCR beta signatures pointed to both CMV infection and matching HLA type. Overall study results and limits: Accumulated public TCR beta family frequency recognized individuals carrying CMV together with the relevant HLA. HLA-C-restricted CMV clonotypes gave the most frequent clonotype in two of eight donors.

Germline CDR1 is SGHTA and CDR2 is FQGNSA. The CDR3 runs 16 residues. The V and J ends lost 7 bases and 0 bases respectively, with 19 bases between them. Each CDR3 protein gets one entry after TCRdb re-called the reads with MiXCR. The table lists fewer than 700,000 distinct CDR3 sequences, roughly 26% of them singletons, with 6.5% to 10% in the top ten. The sample comprised CD8+ T cells from PBMCs. The sequence derives from a human donor in good health (CMV status not recorded). Some clones in this sample may be carry-over from other donors' samples. V is TRBV7-2 and J is TRBJ2-7, with a weak D call TRBD2 (7 bases). CDR3 nucleotides: TGTGCCAGCAACGGGGGGCTAGCGGTGAGCTCCTACGAGCAGTACTTC. This sequence encodes CASNGGLAVSSYEQYF.